This T cell receptor (beta chain) derives from a study of CD8+ T cells in alopecia areata. As for treatment: oral pan-JAK inhibitor, 5-10 mg twice daily. Sequencing templates came from extracted RNA that was reverse transcribed into cDNA. Sequenced by immunoSEQ multiplex PCR; TCRdb stores in-frame clones only, minus some. The sample holds approximately 160,000 clones, about 60% seen once. The CDR3 extends over 13 amino acids. Germline loops: CDR1 SEHNR, CDR2 FQNEAQ (reference sequence). V lost 1 base, J lost 10 bases, and 8 bases lay in between. Sequences were derived from CD4+ T cells sorted from blood, sampled at week 24, from a patient treated with tofacitinib. This receptor was taken from a human donor with alopecia areata. V is TRBV7-9 and J is TRBJ1-6; D ambiguous. CDR3 sequence reads: CASSLGLGSPLHF. The CDR3 DNA is TGTGCCAGCAGCTTAGGATTAGGGTCACCCCTCCACTTT. Supplemented by reference TRBV7-9 and TRBJ1-6, the full variable domain reads DTGVSQNPRHKITKRGQNVTFRCDPISEHNRLYWYRQTLGQGPEFLTYFQNEAQLEKSRLLSDRFSAERPKGSFSTLEIQRTEQGDSAMYLCASSLGLGSPLHFGNGTRLTVT.